What follows describes a single T cell receptor (beta chain). This sample stems from a study of blood T cell repertoires in COVID-19. Study summary: Both acute and convalescent COVID-19 samples were obtained from the United States, Italy and Spain.

Libraries were prepared by immunoSEQ multiplex PCR; TCRdb keeps only in-frame clonotypes and omits some of them. The table includes hundreds of thousands of clones, around 82% detected once. V lost 7 bases and J lost 10; bases outside the gene matches: 16. The CDR3 contains 16 residues. CDR1 SGHRS and CDR2 YFSETQ come from the germline V gene. The TCR comes from a woman of 80 years or more with active or convalescent COVID-19. The J gene is TRBJ1-4, the V gene TRBV5-1, with 10 bases lining up with TRBD1. Input material: peripheral blood. Here the CDR3 reads CASSPGQGPRVRKLFF. CDR3 nucleotides: TGCGCCAGCTCGCCGGGACAGGGGCCCAGGGTGAGAAAACTGTTTTTT.